This T cell receptor (beta chain) comes out of a study of response to subunit inactivated influenza vaccine (dated by TCRdb to about 2018). The study in broad terms: To follow how T cells responded to a trivalent subunit inactivated influenza vaccine, the researchers relied on deep quantitative profiling of the T cell receptor repertoire. The full study reports these points: The authors proposed that each seasonal influenza vaccination may bring in only a limited number of new T cells.

Points on this clonotype: What antigen it recognizes has not been identified. Base qualities were left out, and no much larger clone turns up one base away.

CDR1 and CDR2, per the germline V gene, are SGHRS and YFSETQ. V was cut back by 0 bases and J by 7 bases, leaving a gap of 7 bases between them. Taken from cysteine to phenylalanine, the CDR3 has 13 residues. Here the CDR3 DNA is all that survives: 39 bases in frame from base 1. Preparation of the library involved RT-PCR. Instrument on record: Illumina HiSeq 2500. The public reads were reprocessed in TCRdb via fastp at Q25 and MiXCR, keeping in-frame beta chains. For every CDR3 protein sequence, its rows merge into one entry that carries the most common genes and DNA. Here the sample has 500,000 to 550,000 distinct CDR3 sequences; under 25% occur a single time. Under 3.5% of the sample is taken by the ten largest. The data also belong to a second study, concerning T cells expressing NK-cell markers. The other study reports the following: TCR beta cDNA libraries were prepared using 5'RACE template switching, which introduced a universal primer site and unique molecular identifiers. In sorted CD3+CD56+NKG2C+, CD3+CD56+NKG2C- and CD3+CD56-NKG2C+ T-cell subsets from about 8 donors, TCR beta-chain repertoires were profiled. Among the eight sequenced donors, seven were HCMV-seropositive and one was HCMV-seronegative. To restrict sorting to alphabetaTCR-expressing T cells, an anti-gammadeltaTCR antibody was added in several experiments. For about 6 donors, the dominant CD3+CD56+NKG2C+ clonotypes were among the top 10 CD8+ clonotypes and accounted for about 1.0-7.5% of CD8+ T cells. Those dominant clonotypes were again the most abundant among CD3+CD56-NKG2C+ cells in a few donors, at roughly 25-60.1%. Whether the expanded NKG2C-expressing T cell clones were specific for HCMV antigens remained unclear. All eight donors whose samples were sequenced were randomly selected healthy volunteers, three of them men and five women. A commercial ELISA kit detecting HCMV-specific IgG in serum was used to determine HCMV serostatus. Ficoll density gradient centrifugation was used to isolate peripheral blood mononuclear cells from blood. Magnetic immunoseparation with Miltenyi isolation kits was used to isolate CD4+ and CD8+ T cells from PBMC. Priming for cDNA synthesis came from the TCR beta constant segment, and two successive PCR amplification steps followed. The libraries were sequenced on Illumina HiSeq 2000/2500, MiSeq or NextSeq, producing 2 x 150 bp reads. MIGEC handled demultiplexing of the reads and grouping by UMI, while MiTCR was used to assemble and quantify clonotypes. To exclude erroneous sequences, only TCR cDNA sequences supported by at least two reads were retained. The tcR package was used for downstream repertoire analysis, and clonotypes were matched between fractions using CDR3 nucleotide sequence together with V segment. VDJmatch was used to annotate antigen specificity against VDJdb, with one amino acid substitution in CDR3 permitted.

Here the chain combines TRBV5-1 and TRBJ1-4; the D gene remains uncertain. Sequenced material: CD4+ T cells sorted from PBMCs, taken 11 to 12 days after vaccination. The origin of this receptor is a man in his fifties who received an inactivated influenza vaccine. Donor details come from another sample of the same person, matched by shared clones. This receptor has the CDR3 CASSLEDREKLFF. The nucleotide sequence reads TGCGCCAGCAGCTTGGAGGACCGTGAAAAACTGTTTTTT.